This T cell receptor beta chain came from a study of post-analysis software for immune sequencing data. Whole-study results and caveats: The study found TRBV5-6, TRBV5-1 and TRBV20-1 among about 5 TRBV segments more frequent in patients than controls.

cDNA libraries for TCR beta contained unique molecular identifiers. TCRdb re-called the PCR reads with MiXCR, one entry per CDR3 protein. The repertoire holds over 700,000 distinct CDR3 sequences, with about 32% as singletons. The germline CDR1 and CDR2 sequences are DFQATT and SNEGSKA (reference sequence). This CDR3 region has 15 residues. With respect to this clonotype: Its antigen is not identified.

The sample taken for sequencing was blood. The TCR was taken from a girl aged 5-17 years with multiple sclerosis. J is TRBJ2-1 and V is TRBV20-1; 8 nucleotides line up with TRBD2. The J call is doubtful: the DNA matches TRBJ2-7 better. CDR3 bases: TGCAGTGCTAGAAAGGCGAGCGGGGGTTACAATGAGCAGTACTTC. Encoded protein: CSARKASGGYNEQYF.